Following are 7 T cell receptor beta chains from one sample sequenced in a study of identical twins. Each CDR3 protein gets one entry after TCRdb re-called the 5' RACE reads with MiXCR. Of some 330,000 distinct CDR3 sequences in the sample, 7% to 9.5% are singletons; the top ten hold more than 8%. The source material was naive T cells sorted from blood. These receptors originate from a woman in her 50s in good health.

This clonotype was counted only a few times. The rearrangement links TRBV5-1 to TRBJ2-3; D ambiguous. This CDR3 spans 12 amino acids. The germline CDR1 and CDR2 sequences are SGHRS and YFSETQ. V lost 7 bases, J lost 4 bases, and 10 bases lay in between. The CDR3 DNA reads TGCGCCAGCGGGATCAACGCAGATACGCAGTATTTT. Protein: CASGINADTQYF.

This clonotype has a count of ten or more. This chain joins TRBV5-1 and TRBJ2-7; D ambiguous. V shed 0 bases and J shed 0 bases, with 13 bases lying between them. Germline V lookup: CDR1 SGHRS, CDR2 YFSETQ. CDR3 length equals 16 residues. The CDR3 here is CASSLEAARSSYEQYF. The CDR3 DNA reads TGCGCCAGCAGCTTGGAGGCGGCGAGGAGCTCCTACGAGCAGTACTTC.

This clonotype was seen a few times. The genes are TRBV5-1 and TRBJ2-7; D might be TRBD1 (7 bases). Germline CDR1 reads SGHRS; CDR2 reads YFSETQ. The V end was cut by 4 bases, the J end by 6 bases, with 17 bases between. This CDR3 is 14 amino acids long. The DNA for the CDR3 is TGCGCCAGCAGCACCGGAGGGGGCTATGGCGAGCAGTACTTC. Translated: CASSTGGGYGEQYF.

This clonotype was seen many times. This rearrangement joins TRBV5-1 to TRBJ1-1; D ambiguous. Germline CDR1 is SGHRS and CDR2 is YFSETQ. Trimming took 0 bases from V and 1 from J, leaving 7 bases between them. This CDR3 has 14 residues. The CDR3 reads CASSLVMQNTEAFF. Here the CDR3 DNA reads TGCGCCAGCAGCTTGGTAATGCAGAACACTGAAGCTTTCTTT.

J is TRBJ2-1 and V is TRBV2; D is ambiguous. CDR1 and CDR2 from the germline V gene are SNHLY and FYNNEI. V was shortened by 7 bases and J by 7 bases, with 8 bases between the two germline ends. The CDR3 is 11 residues long. This CDR3 is CASIQGNEQFF. For the CDR3, the DNA is TGTGCCAGCATCCAAGGGAATGAGCAGTTCTTC.

This clonotype was observed at least ten times. J is TRBJ1-1 and V is TRBV12-3 or TRBV12-4; D remains unclear. The V and J ends lost 2 bases and 0 bases respectively, with 7 bases between them. The CDR3 is made up of 14 amino acids. CDR3 in DNA: TGTGCCAGCAGTTTAAATCTCATGAACACTGAAGCTTTCTTT. This sequence encodes CASSLNLMNTEAFF.

CDR3 in amino acids: CAWSSTGTSGNEQFF. Here the CDR3 DNA reads TGTGCCTGGAGTTCTACCGGGACTAGCGGCAATGAGCAGTTCTTC. The rearrangement links TRBV30 to TRBJ2-1; TRBD2 aligns across 11 bases. The V and J ends lost 2 bases and 6 bases, in that order; junction bases with no gene match: 6. This CDR3 region has 15 residues. Per germline, CDR1 GTSNPN and CDR2 SVGIG (reference sequence).